The 18 T cell receptor beta chains below come from one sample, sequenced in a study of blood T cell repertoires in COVID-19. Repertoires were generated with immunoSEQ multiplex PCR, while TCRdb's copy carries only in-frame clones and drops some. The sample has 180,000 or so clones; approximately 80% are singletons. Sequencing used PBMCs or T cells enriched from blood (not recorded which). The origin of the receptors is a woman between 55 and 75 years old who had recovered from COVID-19.

The rearrangement links TRBV7-8 to TRBJ2-3; TRBD1 is a possible D gene (6 bases). The V gene's germline CDR1 is SGHVS and CDR2 FQNEAQ. Trimming shortened V by 3 bases and J by 6 bases, and 10 bases separated the two germline ends. The CDR3 totals 13 residues. DNA of the CDR3: TGTGCCAGCAGCTTTGGGGGCCGGGATACGCAGTATTTT. It is translated as CASSFGGRDTQYF.

J is TRBJ1-1 and V is TRBV19; D perhaps matches TRBD1 (5 bases). CDR3 length: 13 residues. V shed 8 bases and J shed 0 bases, with 10 bases lying between them. Germline values: CDR1 LNHDA, CDR2 SQIVND (reference sequence). The DNA of the CDR3 is TGTGCCAGTCAGGGCGTCATGAACACTGAAGCTTTCTTT. This gives the protein CASQGVMNTEAFF.

The J gene is TRBJ1-6, the V gene TRBV6-5; D unclear. Germline CDR1 MNHEY, CDR2 SVGAGI. The CDR3 is 16 amino acids. Trimming took off 0 bases at V and 6 bases at J, with 12 bases between the two ends. CDR3 region: CASSYSIWQVNSPLHF. CDR3 nucleotides: TGTGCCAGCAGTTACTCGATTTGGCAGGTTAATTCACCCCTCCACTTT.

The chain carries TRBV27 and TRBJ2-1; the match to TRBD1 covers 9 bases. V dropped 5 bases and J dropped 3; count of bases not matched to a gene: 2. From germline, CDR1 is MNHEY and CDR2 SMNVEV (reference sequence). The CDR3 sequence is 14 residues long. CDR3 protein: CASSRQGGYNEQFF. DNA of the CDR3: TGTGCCAGCAGTCGACAGGGGGGCTACAATGAGCAGTTCTTC.

This clone was observed a single time. The gene calls are TRBV5-1 and TRBJ2-7; the D is unclear. Germline V gives CDR1 SGHRS, CDR2 YFSETQ. The CDR3 has 11 residues. Trimming removed 0 bases at V and 5 bases at J, with 3 bases between. DNA of the CDR3: TGCGCCAGCAGCTTGGAGCACGAGCAGTACTTC. Translating gives CASSLEHEQYF.

The genes are TRBV5-1 and TRBJ2-3, with 9 nucleotides matching TRBD1. Losses at the gene ends were 3 bases for V and 1 base for J; bases not matched to a gene: 0. This CDR3 spans 14 amino acids. Germline CDR1 SGHRS, CDR2 YFSETQ. Here the CDR3 reads CASSWTGGTDTQYF. The CDR3 DNA reads as TGCGCCAGCAGCTGGACAGGGGGCACAGATACGCAGTATTTT. Full variable domain (outside the CDR3, taken from reference TRBV5-1 and TRBJ2-3): KAGVTQTPRYLIKTRGQQVTLSCSPISGHRSVSWYQQTPGQGLQFLFEYFSETQRNKGNFPGRFSGRQFSNSRSEMNVSTLELGDSALYLCASSWTGGTDTQYFGPGTRLTVL.

V usage is TRBV18 and J usage is TRBJ1-4; 8 nucleotides match TRBD1. The CDR3 loop spans 15 amino acids. Germline-derived CDR1 and CDR2 are KGHSH and LQKENI. V lost 4 bases to trimming and J lost 6 bases; unmatched junction nucleotides: 7. DNA for the CDR3: TGTGCCAGCTCACGGGGGACAGGAACCTATGAAAAACTGTTTTTT. Amino acid sequence: CASSRGTGTYEKLFF.

CDR3 region: CASKRGGRNYGYTF. The CDR3 DNA reads as TGTGCCAGCAAGAGGGGGGGGCGGAACTATGGCTACACCTTC. V gene TRBV6-5 combines with J gene TRBJ1-2, with D possibly being TRBD1 (6 bases). Germline V gene data show CDR1 as MNHEY and CDR2 as SVGAGI. The CDR3 is 14 amino acids. V dropped 7 bases and J dropped 2 bases, with 14 bases sitting between them.

This chain joins TRBV18 and TRBJ1-4, with D tentatively TRBD1 (5 bases). Trimming stripped 6 bases from V and 7 bases from J, with 15 bases between. Germline V gene data show CDR1 as KGHSH and CDR2 as LQKENI. This CDR3 is built from 14 residues. The DNA of the CDR3 is TGTGCCAGCTCTCTGGCAGGGCAAAGTGAAAAACTGTTTTTT. This translates into CASSLAGQSEKLFF.

The chain recombines TRBV3-1 (or the pseudogene TRBV3-2) with TRBJ2-3; TRBD2 agrees at 13 bases. Trimming cost V 8 bases and J 5 bases; bases outside gene matches: 7. Germline V lookup: CDR1 LGHDT, CDR2 YNNKEL (reference sequence). The CDR3 contains 15 residues. CDR3: CASATSGGAIDTQYF. The CDR3, as DNA: TGTGCCAGCGCCACTAGCGGGGGGGCGATAGATACGCAGTATTTT.

This clone appeared once. The V and J genes are TRBV4-2 and TRBJ2-3; 8 bases fit TRBD2. Germline V CDR1 and CDR2: LGHNA, YNFKEQ. V lost 0 bases to trimming and J lost 8 bases; unmatched junction nucleotides: 10. The CDR3 covers 16 residues. CDR3 loop: CASSQEAGTRGVTQYF. CDR3 DNA sequence: TGTGCCAGCAGCCAAGAGGCCGGGACTAGAGGCGTTACGCAGTATTTT.

On this clone: Germline and junction disagree at one end, which may indicate a read error. CDR3 coding DNA: TGCAGCGTTGGATCCCCTATATCCCTCTTT. Protein sequence: CSVGSPISLF. The genes are TRBV29-1 and TRBJ1-1; D remains ambiguous. Looked up from germline, CDR1 is SQVTM and CDR2 is ANQGSEA. CDR3 length: 10 residues.

A few counts support this clone. This chain connects TRBV7-9 to TRBJ1-1, with 7 bases lining up with TRBD1. The trim removed 4 bases at V and 3 bases at J, leaving 2 bases unmatched. Germline-derived CDR1 and CDR2 are SEHNR and FQNEAQ (reference sequence). The CDR3 runs 13 residues. The CDR3 DNA reads TGTGCCAGCAGCTGGACAGGTGACACTGAAGCTTTCTTT. Encoded protein: CASSWTGDTEAFF.

This chain joins TRBV28 and TRBJ1-1; weak D call: TRBD1 (6 bases). Between the trimmed V and J ends, which lost 7 bases and 5 bases, there was a span of 11 bases. Per the germline V gene, CDR1 is MDHEN and CDR2 is SYDVKM. The CDR3 is 12 residues long. The chain's CDR3 is CASTPGDTEAFF. The CDR3 region has the DNA TGTGCCAGCACCCCAGGGGATACTGAAGCTTTCTTT.

The chain employs TRBV6-4 and TRBJ1-5; TRBD1 agrees at 10 bases. V gave up 2 bases and J gave up 4 bases; unmatched junction bases: 8. Germline values: CDR1 MRHNA, CDR2 SNTAGT. CDR3 length equals 17 residues. In nucleotides, the CDR3 is TGTGCCAGCAGTGACGCTACGACAGGGGGCTGTAATCAGCCCCAGCATTTT. The encoded protein is CASSDATTGGCNQPQHF.

The J gene is TRBJ1-3, the V gene TRBV10-3, with a possible D match to TRBD1 (5 bases). This CDR3 is 16 amino acids long. The V and J ends lost 4 bases and 1 base respectively, with 14 bases between them. In germline, CDR1 is ENHRY, CDR2 SYGVKD. This chain's CDR3 is CAISVPPTVSGNTIYF. The CDR3 nucleotides read TGTGCCATCAGTGTTCCTCCGACAGTGTCTGGAAACACCATATATTTT.

The rearrangement uses TRBV7-2 and TRBJ1-4, with D possibly TRBD1 on 6 matching bases. The V end was cut by 5 bases, the J end by 8 bases, with 15 bases between. Germline values: CDR1 SGHTA, CDR2 FQGNSA. The CDR3 is 14 amino acids. CDR3 protein: CASSPPDSLEKLFF. The DNA of the CDR3 is TGTGCCAGCAGCCCCCCGGACAGCCTCGAAAAACTGTTTTTT.

This rearrangement joins TRBV5-1 to TRBJ1-6, with 9 bases matching TRBD1. The germline V gene encodes CDR1 SGHRS and CDR2 YFSETQ. The CDR3 sequence is 14 residues long. Trimming removed 4 bases from V and 9 bases from J; junction bases left unmatched: 5. The CDR3 nucleotides read TGCGCCAGCAGCCCAGACAGGGGGACTTCACCCCTCCACTTT. Amino acids: CASSPDRGTSPLHF.